Shown below are 25 T cell receptor beta chains from a single sample sequenced in a study of blood T cell repertoires in COVID-19. Generated by immunoSEQ multiplex PCR, the TCRdb table keeps only in-frame clones and is missing some. The sample records around 85,000 clones, around 90% being singletons. Sequencing was carried out using peripheral blood. All receptors derive from a man aged 60 to 69 with acute or convalescent COVID-19.

This chain links TRBV2 with TRBJ1-4; D not resolved. In germline, CDR1 is SNHLY, CDR2 FYNNEI. The CDR3 consists of 15 residues. The germline V and J ends were trimmed by 7 bases and 0 bases, with 12 bases remaining between them. Here the CDR3 DNA reads TGTGCCAGCACCCTCTCACAAGCAACTAATGAAAAACTGTTTTTT. Translation gives CASTLSQATNEKLFF.

The chain recombines TRBV7-9 with TRBJ1-2, with D tentatively TRBD1 (6 bases). This CDR3 is 13 amino acids long. Germline CDR1 and CDR2: SEHNR and FQNEAQ (reference sequence). Trimming took off 5 bases at V and 4 bases at J, with 11 bases between the two ends. The CDR3 region has the DNA TGTGCCAGCAGCCCGGGACACTCCTATGGCTACACCTTC. Residues: CASSPGHSYGYTF.

The chain uses TRBV7-2 and TRBJ2-5, with 8 nucleotides matching TRBD2. V lost 5 bases and J lost 4; bases outside the gene matches: 9. The CDR3 totals 15 residues. From germline, CDR1 is SGHTA and CDR2 FQGNSA. The CDR3 here is CASSRRGVRGETQYF. Written as DNA, the CDR3 is TGTGCCAGCAGCCGGCGGGGGGTGAGGGGAGAGACCCAGTACTTC.

This clone occurred a few times. The chain couples TRBV5-1 to TRBJ1-2, with D possibly matching TRBD1 (5 bases). Per germline, CDR1 SGHRS and CDR2 YFSETQ. The CDR3 consists of 13 residues. V was cut by 0 bases and J by 7 bases, with 10 bases left in between. The CDR3 sequence: CASSLDSRVGYTF. DNA of the CDR3: TGCGCCAGCAGCTTGGATTCCAGGGTTGGCTACACCTTC.

This clone was seen just once. V and J are TRBV5-8 and TRBJ1-2; a weak D match, TRBD1 (5 bases). This CDR3 has 14 residues. Trimming cost V 1 base and J 4 bases, with 11 bases left between them. The germline gives CDR1 SGHTS, CDR2 YDEGEE. The CDR3 DNA is TGTGCCAGCAGCTTGTTAGGGGCAGGCTATGGCTACACCTTC. It specifies CASSLLGAGYGYTF.

The chain uses TRBV5-5 and TRBJ1-3; 10 nucleotides align to TRBD1. The CDR3 spans 15 residues. Trimming cost V 4 bases and J 4 bases; bases outside gene matches: 5. The germline V gene has CDR1 SGHKS and CDR2 YYEKEE (reference sequence). CDR3 nucleotide sequence: TGTGCCAGCAGCCGGGACAGGGGTGGAGGAAACACCATATATTTT. This encodes CASSRDRGGGNTIYF.

This clone was observed once. The chain uses TRBV5-1 and TRBJ2-5; 13 positions match TRBD2. The trim removed 4 bases at V and 5 bases at J, leaving 14 bases unmatched. Germline CDR1 reads SGHRS; CDR2 reads YFSETQ. The CDR3 is 18 amino acids. The CDR3 DNA reads TGCGCCAGCAGCAAGCTAATGGGACTAGCGGGGTCTTGGGAGACCCAGTACTTC. It codes for CASSKLMGLAGSWETQYF.

The rearrangement uses TRBV11-2 and TRBJ2-1; unclear D gene. Germline V gene sequence: CDR1 SGHAT, CDR2 FQNNGV. V gave up 4 bases and J gave up 9 bases, with 16 bases separating them. This CDR3 has 14 residues. CDR3 region: CASSSNPVSGEQFF. The CDR3 bases are TGTGCCAGCAGCTCGAATCCCGTTAGTGGTGAGCAGTTCTTC.

V is TRBV5-6 and J is TRBJ2-4; 8 bases align to TRBD1. The length of the CDR3 is 14 residues. Germline V gives CDR1 SGHDT, CDR2 YYEEEE. With V trimmed by 4 bases and J by 7 bases, 7 bases remained unmatched. CDR3 coding DNA: TGTGCCAGCAGCCCAGGGACAGGTAGGAACATTCAGTACTTC. Protein sequence: CASSPGTGRNIQYF.

The V call is TRBV19, the J call TRBJ2-1, with 9 bases aligning to TRBD1. There are 12 residues in the CDR3. CDR1 and CDR2 from the germline V gene are LNHDA and SQIVND (reference sequence). J was trimmed by 12 bases and V by 7 bases; bases with no gene match: 7. The CDR3 sequence is CASTDLDRGQFF. The CDR3 nucleotides read TGTGCCAGTACCGATCTGGACAGGGGGCAGTTCTTC.

The table lists this clone with a few counts. The rearrangement joins TRBV15 to TRBJ2-7; 12 bases fit TRBD1. Germline V gene sequence: CDR1 LNHNV, CDR2 YYDKDF (reference sequence). V lost 0 bases and J lost 5; bases outside the gene matches: 2. This CDR3 spans 15 amino acids. CDR3 protein: CATSRDGTGGNEQYF. CDR3 nucleotides: TGTGCCACCAGCAGAGATGGGACAGGGGGCAACGAGCAGTACTTC.

This chain links TRBV4-2 with TRBJ1-1; tentatively, D is TRBD1 (5 bases). Trimming removed 1 base at V and 1 base at J, with 16 bases between. CDR3 length: 17 amino acids. Germline V gene sequence: CDR1 LGHNA, CDR2 YNFKEQ. Here the CDR3 DNA reads TGTGCCAGCAGCCAAGCATTTGATAACAGGCCGAACACTGAAGCTTTCTTT. Protein sequence: CASSQAFDNRPNTEAFF.

This chain links TRBV19 with TRBJ1-6; 8 bases line up with TRBD1. The V and J ends lost 6 bases and 12 bases, in that order; junction bases with no gene match: 10. CDR1 is LNHDA and CDR2 is SQIVND in the germline V gene (reference sequence). CDR3 length equals 14 residues. The chain's CDR3 is CASRPGTGGEPLHF. The CDR3 DNA follows: TGTGCCAGTAGACCCGGGACAGGAGGCGAACCCCTCCACTTT. Complete variable domain (other parts from reference TRBV19 and TRBJ1-6): DGGITQSPKYLFRKEGQNVTLSCEQNLNHDAMYWYRQDPGQGLRLIYYSQIVNDFQKGDIAEGYSVSREKKESFPLTVTSAQKNPTAFYLCASRPGTGGEPLHFGNGTRLTVT.

CDR3 loop: CASRDTGTNNEKLFF. DNA for the CDR3: TGCGCCAGCAGGGATACGGGGACTAACAATGAAAAACTGTTTTTT. The rearrangement joins TRBV10-2 to TRBJ1-4; D is perhaps TRBD1 (5 bases). Germline loops: CDR1 WSHSY, CDR2 SAAADI. Between the trimmed V and J ends, which lost 6 bases and 5 bases, there was a span of 16 bases. The CDR3 runs to 15 residues.

The chain links TRBV5-6 to TRBJ2-5, with D perhaps matching TRBD2 (6 bases). This CDR3 is 17 amino acids long. Germline V gene data show CDR1 as SGHDT and CDR2 as YYEEEE. The V gene lost 2 bases and the J gene lost 1 base, with 18 bases spanning the gap. The CDR3 loop reads CASSLEWWAGTQETQYF. The CDR3 DNA reads TGTGCCAGCAGCTTAGAGTGGTGGGCGGGGACCCAAGAGACCCAGTACTTC.

V is TRBV19 and J is TRBJ1-1; D possibly corresponds to TRBD1 (6 bases). Deletions cut 7 bases from V and 1 base from J, with 13 bases between. This CDR3 comprises 14 residues. From germline, CDR1 is LNHDA and CDR2 SQIVND (reference sequence). The CDR3 loop reads CASIEPGQNTEAFF. CDR3 nucleotide sequence: TGTGCCAGTATCGAACCGGGACAGAACACTGAAGCTTTCTTT.

This chain links TRBV18 with TRBJ1-1, with D hard to call. Per the germline V gene, CDR1 is KGHSH and CDR2 is LQKENI. This CDR3 contains 13 residues. Trimming removed 3 bases from V and 1 base from J, with 6 bases in between. The CDR3 is CASSPQENTEAFF. CDR3 coding DNA: TGTGCCAGCTCACCTCAGGAGAACACTGAAGCTTTCTTT.

The genes are TRBV19 and TRBJ1-5, with D unclear. There are 16 residues in the CDR3. Germline V gene lookup returns CDR1 LNHDA and CDR2 SQIVND (reference sequence). V lost 6 bases and J lost 0, with 15 bases in between. The CDR3 DNA is TGTGCCAGTAGGTTCGGGAACCAATATAGCAATCAGCCCCAGCATTTT. Translated: CASRFGNQYSNQPQHF. The whole variable domain, remainder taken from reference TRBV19 and TRBJ1-5, is DGGITQSPKYLFRKEGQNVTLSCEQNLNHDAMYWYRQDPGQGLRLIYYSQIVNDFQKGDIAEGYSVSREKKESFPLTVTSAQKNPTAFYLCASRFGNQYSNQPQHFGDGTRLSIL.

This clone was detected only once. This chain connects TRBV5-4 to TRBJ1-2; 11 bases are a match to TRBD1. Germline values: CDR1 SGHNT, CDR2 YYREEE (reference sequence). The CDR3 consists of 14 residues. V trimming: 3 bases; J trimming: 6 bases; junction bases outside the gene matches: 4. Here the CDR3 reads CASSWTGGWDGYTF. The CDR3 DNA reads TGTGCCAGCAGCTGGACAGGGGGCTGGGATGGCTACACCTTC.

The rearrangement uses TRBV19 and TRBJ1-4; D uncertain. This CDR3 comprises 14 residues. In germline, CDR1 is LNHDA, CDR2 SQIVND (reference sequence). V dropped 4 bases and J dropped 0 bases, with 6 bases sitting between them. CDR3 sequence reads: CASSTGATNEKLFF. The CDR3 DNA sequence: TGTGCCAGTAGTACCGGTGCAACTAATGAAAAACTGTTTTTT.

The chain couples TRBV6-5 to TRBJ1-2; 7 bases align to TRBD1. After removal of 6 bases from V and 0 bases from J, the junction contained 4 bases not matched to a gene. This CDR3 region has 14 residues. The germline gives CDR1 MNHEY, CDR2 SVGAGI. The CDR3 loop reads CASSPGTANYGYTF. The CDR3 nucleotides are TGTGCCAGCAGCCCCGGGACAGCTAACTATGGCTACACCTTC.

This clone has only one observation. This chain connects TRBV19 to TRBJ2-3; the D gene is possibly TRBD1 (5 bases). V was pared by 8 bases and J by 1 base, with 13 bases between. The CDR3 loop spans 14 amino acids. Germline lookup yields CDR1 LNHDA and CDR2 SQIVND (reference sequence). The CDR3 loop reads CASRHQGGTDTQYF. The CDR3 bases are TGTGCCAGTCGACACCAAGGGGGCACAGATACGCAGTATTTT.

This chain connects TRBV15 to TRBJ1-6, with D tentatively TRBD1 (6 bases). Per the germline V gene, CDR1 is LNHNV and CDR2 is YYDKDF (reference sequence). V dropped 2 bases and J dropped 8 bases, with 7 bases sitting between them. CDR3 length: 13 residues. CDR3 amino acids: CATSRQGYSPLHF. In DNA, the CDR3 is TGTGCCACCAGCAGACAGGGGTATTCACCCCTCCACTTT.

The J gene is TRBJ2-2, the V gene TRBV29-1; D is perhaps TRBD1 (6 bases). The V gene's germline CDR1 is SQVTM and CDR2 ANQGSEA. The CDR3 consists of 19 residues. The V end was cut by 5 bases, the J end by 0 bases, with 25 bases between. This chain's CDR3 is CSVLFNEDSPRANTGELFF. The DNA of the CDR3 is TGCAGCGTTCTCTTCAATGAGGACAGTCCCCGAGCGAACACCGGGGAGCTGTTTTTT.

The chain uses TRBV7-2 and TRBJ1-2; weak D call: TRBD1 (6 bases). Germline V gene sequence: CDR1 SGHTA, CDR2 FQGNSA. CDR3 size: 14 residues. The V gene lost 5 bases and the J gene lost 4 bases, with 14 bases spanning the gap. Here the CDR3 DNA reads TGTGCCAGCAGCCGCGGGGGCGCGGGCTATGGCTACACCTTC. Translated: CASSRGGAGYGYTF. Looking up the rest from reference TRBV7-2 and TRBJ1-2 gives the full variable domain: GAGVSQSPSNKVTEKGKDVELRCDPISGHTALYWYRQSLGQGLEFLIYFQGNSAPDKSGLPSDRFSAERTGGSVSTLTIQRTQQEDSAVYLCASSRGGAGYGYTFGSGTRLTVV.